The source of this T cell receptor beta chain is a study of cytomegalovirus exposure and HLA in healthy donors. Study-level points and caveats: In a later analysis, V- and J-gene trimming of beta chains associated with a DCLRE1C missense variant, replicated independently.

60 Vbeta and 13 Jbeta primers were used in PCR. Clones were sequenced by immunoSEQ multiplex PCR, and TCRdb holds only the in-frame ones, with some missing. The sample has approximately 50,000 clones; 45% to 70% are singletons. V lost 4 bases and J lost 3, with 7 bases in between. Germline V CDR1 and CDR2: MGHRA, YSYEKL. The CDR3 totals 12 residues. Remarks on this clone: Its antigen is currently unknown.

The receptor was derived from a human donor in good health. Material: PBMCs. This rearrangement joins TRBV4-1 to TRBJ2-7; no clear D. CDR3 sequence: CASSPSGYEQYF. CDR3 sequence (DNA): TGCGCCAGCAGCCCTAGTGGCTACGAGCAGTACTTC.